What follows are 18 T cell receptor beta chains derived from one specimen sequenced in a study of cytomegalovirus exposure and HLA in healthy donors. It was with 60 Vbeta and 13 Jbeta primers that the PCR ran. TCRdb's table, derived via immunoSEQ multiplex PCR, lists solely in-frame clones and lacks some. Here the sample table reports 130,000 or so clones. Specimen: PBMCs. These receptor sequences come from a woman between 40 and 55 years old in good health and CMV-seropositive.

The chain has TRBV19 and TRBJ2-2; 9 bases are a match to TRBD1. The CDR3 is 15 amino acids. V lost 8 bases and J lost 7; bases outside the gene matches: 11. The germline CDR1 and CDR2 sequences are LNHDA and SQIVND (reference sequence). CDR3 amino acids: CASRSGTGFGGELFF. The CDR3 DNA sequence: TGTGCCAGTCGATCCGGGACAGGGTTCGGCGGGGAGCTGTTTTTT.

Concerning this clone itself: One end of the junction is discordant with germline, which a read error may explain. The chain combines TRBV7-7 with TRBJ2-5, with 8 nucleotides matching TRBD1. This CDR3 has 15 amino acids. CDR1 and CDR2 from the germline V gene are SSHAT and FNYEAQ (reference sequence). CDR3 bases: TGTGCTAGCAGCTTAGTTACAGGGGGCCAAGAGACCCAGTACTTC. This sequence encodes CASSLVTGGQETQYF.

The chain uses TRBV7-3 and TRBJ1-1; no definite D call. V lost 0 bases and J 4 bases, leaving 9 bases between the germline ends. Germline CDR1 is SGHTA and CDR2 is FQGTGA. The length of the CDR3 is 14 residues. CDR3 nucleotides: TGTGCCAGCAGCTTAACTGCGGGGAGCACTGAAGCTTTCTTT. It encodes CASSLTAGSTEAFF.

V and J are TRBV19 and TRBJ1-5, with D possibly matching TRBD1 (6 bases). Trimming took 5 bases from V and 0 from J, leaving 14 bases between them. This CDR3 comprises 16 residues. Per the germline V gene, CDR1 is LNHDA and CDR2 is SQIVND (reference sequence). As DNA, the CDR3 is TGTGCCAGTAGTCTCCGGACAGAGTATAGCAATCAGCCCCAGCATTTT. Translated: CASSLRTEYSNQPQHF.

V is TRBV11-2 and J is TRBJ2-1, with D possibly being TRBD2 (7 bases). Trimming shortened V by 4 bases and J by 8 bases, and 21 bases separated the two germline ends. The germline V gene encodes CDR1 SGHAT and CDR2 FQNNGV. This CDR3 spans 16 amino acids. DNA for the CDR3: TGTGCCAGCAGCTCCGGGACACGGGGGGTAGGAGATGAGCAGTTCTTC. This gives the protein CASSSGTRGVGDEQFF.

This chain uses TRBV7-9 with TRBJ1-1, with 9 nucleotides matching TRBD1. The CDR3 runs to 15 residues. Germline CDR1 reads SEHNR; CDR2 reads FQNEAQ (reference sequence). Trimming removed 5 bases from V and 4 bases from J; junction bases left unmatched: 8. CDR3 sequence: CASSPFGTGTTEAFF. CDR3 DNA: TGTGCCAGCAGCCCTTTTGGGACAGGGACCACTGAAGCTTTCTTT.

The gene calls are TRBV10-2 and TRBJ1-5; the match to TRBD1 covers 11 bases. The CDR3 runs 16 residues. The germline CDR1 and CDR2 sequences are WSHSY and SAAADI. The V segment lost 6 bases and the J segment 6 bases; nucleotides outside the gene matches: 10. The DNA of the CDR3 is TGCGCCAGCAGACCCGGACAGGGGGCCCTCCTTCAGCCCCAGCATTTT. This gives the protein CASRPGQGALLQPQHF.

The rearrangement uses TRBV23-1 and TRBJ2-1, with 7 bases matching TRBD1. TRBV23-1 is noted as an ORF with a role that remains uncertain. The CDR3 spans 16 residues. With 7 bases clipped from V and 5 bases from J, the junction kept 14 bases outside the gene matches. The CDR3 DNA follows: TGCGCCAGCACCGAACCCAGGGGACAGTCGCACAATGAGCAGTTCTTC. Amino acid sequence: CASTEPRGQSHNEQFF.

This chain joins TRBV28 and TRBJ2-6; tentatively, D is TRBD1 (5 bases). Trimming left V 7 bases short and J 0 bases short, with 10 bases between. Looked up from germline, CDR1 is MDHEN and CDR2 is SYDVKM. The CDR3 spans 15 residues. DNA for the CDR3: TGTGCCAGCACCGCGACAGTCTCTGGGGCCAACGTCCTGACTTTC. Translation: CASTATVSGANVLTF.

V and J are TRBV4-1 and TRBJ2-7; TRBD1 might be the D (5 bases). This CDR3 comprises 15 residues. Germline CDR1 is MGHRA and CDR2 is YSYEKL. The V and J ends lost 2 bases and 0 bases respectively, with 11 bases between them. CDR3 in DNA: TGCGCCAGCAGCCAAAAGGACACGAGCTCCTACGAGCAGTACTTC. It is translated as CASSQKDTSSYEQYF.

V is TRBV28 and J is TRBJ2-1; 11 bases align to TRBD2. This CDR3 spans 15 amino acids. CDR1 MDHEN and CDR2 SYDVKM come from the germline V gene. V lost 6 bases and J lost 5; bases outside the gene matches: 6. The CDR3 DNA reads as TGTGCCAGCAGAAGTAGCGGGAGGGTTAACAATGAGCAGTTCTTC. It encodes CASRSSGRVNNEQFF.

The chain recombines TRBV28 with TRBJ1-5; possibly TRBD1 for D (6 bases). Trimming stripped 2 bases from V and 6 bases from J, with 17 bases between. The CDR3 covers 16 residues. CDR1 is MDHEN, CDR2 SYDVKM, per germline. CDR3 sequence (DNA): TGTGCCAGCAGTTTACCTACAGGGTGGGGGAGTCAGCCCCAGCATTTT. Its protein is CASSLPTGWGSQPQHF.

The chain links TRBV7-2 to TRBJ2-3; 10 bases are shared with TRBD2. Germline values: CDR1 SGHTA, CDR2 FQGNSA. CDR3 length: 16 residues. V lost 4 bases to trimming and J lost 0 bases; unmatched junction nucleotides: 4. In nucleotides, the CDR3 is TGTGCCAGCAGCTACCAGACTAGCGGGAGCACAGATACGCAGTATTTT. Translating gives CASSYQTSGSTDTQYF. The full variable domain, completed using reference TRBV7-2 and TRBJ2-3, is GAGVSQSPSNKVTEKGKDVELRCDPISGHTALYWYRQSLGQGLEFLIYFQGNSAPDKSGLPSDRFSAERTGGSVSTLTIQRTQQEDSAVYLCASSYQTSGSTDTQYFGPGTRLTVL.

V and J are TRBV6-4 and TRBJ2-7; 7 nucleotides match TRBD2. Germline-derived CDR1 and CDR2 are MRHNA and SNTAGT. Trimming removed 3 bases from V and 4 bases from J; junction bases left unmatched: 6. This CDR3 is built from 14 residues. The CDR3 bases are TGTGCCAGCAGTGAGAGGGCCGGGGGGTACGAGCAGTACTTC. Encoded protein: CASSERAGGYEQYF.

This chain uses TRBV7-9 with TRBJ2-7; D may be TRBD2 (5 bases). The germline gives CDR1 SEHNR, CDR2 FQNEAQ (reference sequence). The ends were cut back, 1 base at V and 4 bases at J, with 11 bases in the middle. The CDR3 length is 14 residues. Written as DNA, the CDR3 is TGTGCCAGCAGCTTAGGAAACCGGGATTACGAGCAGTACTTC. It encodes CASSLGNRDYEQYF.

The CDR3 protein is CASSARGSQETQYF. In DNA form, the CDR3 reads TGCGCCAGCAGTGCTCGCGGGAGCCAAGAGACCCAGTACTTC. The chain couples TRBV5-1 to TRBJ2-5; TRBD2 matches 7 bases. CDR1 is SGHRS, CDR2 YFSETQ, per germline. The CDR3 runs to 14 residues. V gave up 5 bases and J gave up 1 base; unmatched junction bases: 5.

The chain uses TRBV20-1 and TRBJ2-7; D gene uncertain. CDR3 length: 11 residues. The germline CDR1 and CDR2 sequences are DFQATT and SNEGSKA (reference sequence). Trimming left V 1 base short and J 5 bases short, with 6 bases between. The CDR3 sequence is CSARASDEQYF. CDR3 sequence (DNA): TGCAGTGCTAGAGCCAGCGACGAGCAGTACTTC.

This chain links TRBV28 with TRBJ1-3, with no clear D. Deletions cut 5 bases from V and 4 bases from J, with 9 bases between. Germline V gives CDR1 MDHEN, CDR2 SYDVKM. This CDR3 is built from 13 residues. The CDR3: CASSVSLGNTIYF. CDR3 sequence (DNA): TGTGCCAGCAGTGTATCTCTCGGAAACACCATATATTTT.